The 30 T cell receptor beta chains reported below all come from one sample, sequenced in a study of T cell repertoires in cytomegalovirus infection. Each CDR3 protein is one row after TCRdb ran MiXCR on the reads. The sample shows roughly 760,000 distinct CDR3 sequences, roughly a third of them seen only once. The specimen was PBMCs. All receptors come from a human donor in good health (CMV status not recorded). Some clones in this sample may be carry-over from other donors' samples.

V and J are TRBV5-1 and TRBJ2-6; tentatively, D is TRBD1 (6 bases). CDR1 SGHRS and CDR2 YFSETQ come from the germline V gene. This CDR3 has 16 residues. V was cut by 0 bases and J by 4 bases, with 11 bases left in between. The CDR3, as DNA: TGCGCCAGCAGCTTGGATACAGGGTCCGGGGCCAACGTCCTGACTTTC. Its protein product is CASSLDTGSGANVLTF.

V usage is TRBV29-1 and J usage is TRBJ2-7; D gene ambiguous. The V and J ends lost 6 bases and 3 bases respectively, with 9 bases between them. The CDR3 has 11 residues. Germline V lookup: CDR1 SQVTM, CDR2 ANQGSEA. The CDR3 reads CSVHSDYEQYF. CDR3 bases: TGCAGCGTGCACAGCGACTACGAGCAGTACTTC.

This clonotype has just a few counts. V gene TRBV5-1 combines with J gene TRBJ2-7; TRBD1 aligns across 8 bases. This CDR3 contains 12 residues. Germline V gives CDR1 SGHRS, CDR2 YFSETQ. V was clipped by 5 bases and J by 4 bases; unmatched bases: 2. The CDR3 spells CASRQGEYEQYF. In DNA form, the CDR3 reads TGCGCCAGCAGACAGGGGGAGTACGAGCAGTACTTC.

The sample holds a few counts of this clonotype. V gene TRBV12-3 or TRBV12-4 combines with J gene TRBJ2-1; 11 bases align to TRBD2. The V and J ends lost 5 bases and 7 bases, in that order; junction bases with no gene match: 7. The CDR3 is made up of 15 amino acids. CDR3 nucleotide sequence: TGTGCCAGCAGTCCGACTAGCGGGGTTTATAATGAGCAGTTCTTC. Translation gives CASSPTSGVYNEQFF.

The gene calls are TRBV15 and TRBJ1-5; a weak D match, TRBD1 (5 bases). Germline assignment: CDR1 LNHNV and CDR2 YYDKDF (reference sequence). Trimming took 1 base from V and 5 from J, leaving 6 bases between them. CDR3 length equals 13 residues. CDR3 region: CATSRAGDQPQHF. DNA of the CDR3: TGTGCCACCAGCAGAGCGGGGGATCAGCCCCAGCATTTT.

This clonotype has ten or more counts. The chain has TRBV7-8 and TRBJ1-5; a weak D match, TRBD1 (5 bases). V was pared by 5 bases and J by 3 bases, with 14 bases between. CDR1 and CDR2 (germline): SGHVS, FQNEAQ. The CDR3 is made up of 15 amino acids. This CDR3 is CASSLTGAHNQPQHF. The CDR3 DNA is TGTGCCAGCAGCCTAACCGGGGCCCACAATCAGCCCCAGCATTTT. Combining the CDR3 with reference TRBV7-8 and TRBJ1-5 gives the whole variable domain GAGVSQSPRYKVAKRGQDVALRCDPISGHVSLFWYQQALGQGPEFLTYFQNEAQLDKSGLPSDRFFAERPEGSVSTLKIQRTQQEDSAVYLCASSLTGAHNQPQHFGDGTRLSIL.

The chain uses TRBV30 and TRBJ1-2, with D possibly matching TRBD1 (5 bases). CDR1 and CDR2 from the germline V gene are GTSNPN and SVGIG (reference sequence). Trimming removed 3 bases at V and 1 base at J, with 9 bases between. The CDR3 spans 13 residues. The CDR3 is CAWRNRLNYGYTF. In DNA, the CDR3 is TGTGCCTGGAGGAACAGGCTTAACTATGGCTACACCTTC.

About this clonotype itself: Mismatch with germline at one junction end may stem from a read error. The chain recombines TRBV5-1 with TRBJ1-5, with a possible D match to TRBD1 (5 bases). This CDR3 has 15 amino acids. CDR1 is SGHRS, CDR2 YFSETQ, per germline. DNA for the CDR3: TGCGCCAGAAGCTTGGATGGCGGGGGGGGTCAGCCCCAGCATTTT. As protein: CARSLDGGGGQPQHF.

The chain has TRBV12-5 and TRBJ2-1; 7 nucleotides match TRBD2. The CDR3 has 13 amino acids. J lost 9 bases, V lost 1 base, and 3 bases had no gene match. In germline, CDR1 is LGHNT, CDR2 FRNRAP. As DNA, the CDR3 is TGTGCTAGTGGTTTGGCGGGAGGTCTTGAGCAGTTCTTC. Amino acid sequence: CASGLAGGLEQFF.

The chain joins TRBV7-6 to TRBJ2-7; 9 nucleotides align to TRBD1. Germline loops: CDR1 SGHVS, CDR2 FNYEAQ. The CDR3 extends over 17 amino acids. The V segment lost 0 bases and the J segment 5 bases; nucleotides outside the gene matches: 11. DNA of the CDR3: TGTGCCAGCAGCTTAGCCGTGGCCGGGACAGGGAGGGACGAGCAGTACTTC. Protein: CASSLAVAGTGRDEQYF.

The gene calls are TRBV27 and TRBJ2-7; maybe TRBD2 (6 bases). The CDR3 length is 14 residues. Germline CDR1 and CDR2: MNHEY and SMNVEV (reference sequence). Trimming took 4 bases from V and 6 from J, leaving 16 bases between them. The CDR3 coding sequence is TGTGCCAGCAGTTGGGGACTCCTTACCGGCGAGCAGTACTTC. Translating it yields CASSWGLLTGEQYF.

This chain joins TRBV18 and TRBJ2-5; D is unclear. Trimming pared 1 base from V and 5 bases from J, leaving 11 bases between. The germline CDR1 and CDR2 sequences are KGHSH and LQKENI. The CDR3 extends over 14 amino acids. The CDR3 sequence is CASSPLPRGETQYF. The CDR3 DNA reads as TGTGCCAGCTCACCACTTCCCCGTGGGGAGACCCAGTACTTC.

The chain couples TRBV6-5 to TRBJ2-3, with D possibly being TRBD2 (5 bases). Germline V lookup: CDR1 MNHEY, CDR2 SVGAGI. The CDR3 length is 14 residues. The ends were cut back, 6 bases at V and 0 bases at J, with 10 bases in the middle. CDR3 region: CASSPWESTDTQYF. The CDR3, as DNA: TGTGCCAGCAGCCCTTGGGAGAGCACAGATACGCAGTATTTT.

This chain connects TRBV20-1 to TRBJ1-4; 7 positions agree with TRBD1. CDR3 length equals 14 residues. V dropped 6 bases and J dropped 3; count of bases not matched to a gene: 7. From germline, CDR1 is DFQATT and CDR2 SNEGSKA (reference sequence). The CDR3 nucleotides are TGCAGTGCGCCCACAGGGGCAGCTAATGAAAAACTGTTTTTT. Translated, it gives CSAPTGAANEKLFF.

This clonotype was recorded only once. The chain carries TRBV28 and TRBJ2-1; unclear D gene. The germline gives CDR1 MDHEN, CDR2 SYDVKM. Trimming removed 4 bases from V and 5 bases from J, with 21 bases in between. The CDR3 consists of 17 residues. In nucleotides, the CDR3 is TGTGCCAGCAGTTCCCTCGTGAGTAGGAGCCTGAACAATGAGCAGTTCTTC. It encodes CASSSLVSRSLNNEQFF.

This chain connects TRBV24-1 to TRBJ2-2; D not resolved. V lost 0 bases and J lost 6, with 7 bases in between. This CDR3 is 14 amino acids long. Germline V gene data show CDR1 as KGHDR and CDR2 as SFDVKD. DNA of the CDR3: TGTGCCACCAGTGATTTGTGGGGATCCGGGGAGCTGTTTTTT. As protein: CATSDLWGSGELFF.

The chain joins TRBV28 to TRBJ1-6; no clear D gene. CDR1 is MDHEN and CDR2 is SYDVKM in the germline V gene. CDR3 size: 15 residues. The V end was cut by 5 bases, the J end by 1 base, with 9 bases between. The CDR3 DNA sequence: TGTGCCAGCAGTAGGTCTATTTCCTATAATTCACCCCTCCACTTT. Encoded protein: CASSRSISYNSPLHF.

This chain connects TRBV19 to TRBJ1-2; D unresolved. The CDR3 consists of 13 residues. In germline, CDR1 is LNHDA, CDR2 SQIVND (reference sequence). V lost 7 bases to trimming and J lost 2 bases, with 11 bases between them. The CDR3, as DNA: TGTGCCAGTAATAAGGAGATGAACTATGGCTACACCTTC. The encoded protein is CASNKEMNYGYTF. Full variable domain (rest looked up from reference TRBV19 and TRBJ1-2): DGGITQSPKYLFRKEGQNVTLSCEQNLNHDAMYWYRQDPGQGLRLIYYSQIVNDFQKGDIAEGYSVSREKKESFPLTVTSAQKNPTAFYLCASNKEMNYGYTFGSGTRLTVV.

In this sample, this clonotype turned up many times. The CDR3 sequence is CASSPRWGLAEGSGANVLTF. DNA for the CDR3: TGTGCCAGCAGCCCACGTTGGGGTTTAGCGGAGGGCTCTGGGGCCAACGTCCTGACTTTC. The chain carries TRBV7-2 and TRBJ2-6; weak D call: TRBD2 (6 bases). Germline V gene sequence: CDR1 SGHTA, CDR2 FQGNSA. Trimming took 5 bases from V and 0 from J, leaving 23 bases between them. This CDR3 is 20 amino acids long.

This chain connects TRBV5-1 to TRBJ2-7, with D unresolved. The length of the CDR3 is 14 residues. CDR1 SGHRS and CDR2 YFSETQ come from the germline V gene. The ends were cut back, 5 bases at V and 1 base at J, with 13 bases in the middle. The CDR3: CASSVTAPSYEQYF. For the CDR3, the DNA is TGCGCCAGCAGTGTAACAGCCCCATCCTACGAGCAGTACTTC.

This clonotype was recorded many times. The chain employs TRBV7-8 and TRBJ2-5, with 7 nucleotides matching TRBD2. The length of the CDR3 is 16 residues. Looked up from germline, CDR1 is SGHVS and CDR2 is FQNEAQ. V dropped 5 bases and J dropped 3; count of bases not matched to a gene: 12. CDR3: CASSPAKRGREETQYF. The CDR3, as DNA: TGTGCCAGCAGCCCCGCTAAACGGGGGAGGGAAGAGACCCAGTACTTC.

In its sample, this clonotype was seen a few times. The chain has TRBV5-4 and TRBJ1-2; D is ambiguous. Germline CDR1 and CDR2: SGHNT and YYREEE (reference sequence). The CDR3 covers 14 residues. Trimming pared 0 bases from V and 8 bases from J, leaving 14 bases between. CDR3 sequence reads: CASSLETAHGGYTF. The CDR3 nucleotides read TGTGCCAGCAGCTTGGAGACGGCCCACGGGGGCTACACCTTC. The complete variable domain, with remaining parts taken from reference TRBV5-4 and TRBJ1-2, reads ETGVTQSPTHLIKTRGQQVTLRCSSQSGHNTVSWYQQALGQGPQFIFQYYREEENGRGNFPPRFSGLQFPNYSSELNVNALELDDSALYLCASSLETAHGGYTFGSGTRLTVV.

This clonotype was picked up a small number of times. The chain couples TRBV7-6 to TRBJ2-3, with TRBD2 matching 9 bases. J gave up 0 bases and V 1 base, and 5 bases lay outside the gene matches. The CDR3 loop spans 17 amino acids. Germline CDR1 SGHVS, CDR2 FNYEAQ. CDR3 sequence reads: CASSLEASGTSTDTQYF. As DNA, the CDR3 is TGTGCCAGCAGCTTAGAGGCTAGCGGGACTAGCACAGATACGCAGTATTTT.

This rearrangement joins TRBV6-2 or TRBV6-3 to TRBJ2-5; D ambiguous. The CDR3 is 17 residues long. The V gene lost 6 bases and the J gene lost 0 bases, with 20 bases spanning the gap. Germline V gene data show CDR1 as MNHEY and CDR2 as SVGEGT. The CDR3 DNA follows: TGTGCCAGCAGAGTTACTTTTAGAAGAGGAGACCAAGAGACCCAGTACTTC. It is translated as CASRVTFRRGDQETQYF.

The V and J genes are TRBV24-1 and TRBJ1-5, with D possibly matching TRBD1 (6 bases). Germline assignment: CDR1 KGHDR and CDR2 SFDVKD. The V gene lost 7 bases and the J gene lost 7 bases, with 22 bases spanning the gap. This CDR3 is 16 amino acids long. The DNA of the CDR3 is TGTGCCACCAGCGAACGGGGCAGGGGCTCGGCGCAGCCCCAGCATTTT. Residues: CATSERGRGSAQPQHF.

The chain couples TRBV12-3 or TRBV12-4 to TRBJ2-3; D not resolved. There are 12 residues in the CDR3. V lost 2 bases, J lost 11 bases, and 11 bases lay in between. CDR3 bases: TGTGCCAGCAGTTTATCCGGTCTCGGGCAGTATTTT. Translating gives CASSLSGLGQYF.

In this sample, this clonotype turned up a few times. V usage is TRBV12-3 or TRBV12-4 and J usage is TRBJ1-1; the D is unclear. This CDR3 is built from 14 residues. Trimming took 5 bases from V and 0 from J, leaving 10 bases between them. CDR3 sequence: CASSEMRLNTEAFF. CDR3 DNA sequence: TGTGCCAGCAGTGAAATGCGATTGAACACTGAAGCTTTCTTT.

Here the CDR3 reads CASSLLSGQASLDEQFF. In DNA form, the CDR3 reads TGTGCCAGCAGCCTCCTGTCTGGGCAGGCCTCTCTGGATGAGCAGTTCTTC. V usage is TRBV7-6 and J usage is TRBJ2-1; D ambiguous. The V gene lost 5 bases and the J gene lost 8 bases, with 25 bases spanning the gap. Germline V lookup: CDR1 SGHVS, CDR2 FNYEAQ. The CDR3 consists of 17 residues.

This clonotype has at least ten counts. The CDR3 sequence is CASSLARGTTSSYEQYF. CDR3 nucleotide sequence: TGTGCCAGCAGCTTAGCCCGGGGGACAACCTCGTCCTACGAGCAGTACTTC. The chain is built from TRBV7-2 and TRBJ2-7, with D perhaps matching TRBD1 or TRBD2 (6 bases each). The CDR3 contains 17 residues. Trimming took off 0 bases at V and 1 base at J, with 16 bases between the two ends. CDR1 and CDR2 from the germline V gene are SGHTA and FQGNSA.

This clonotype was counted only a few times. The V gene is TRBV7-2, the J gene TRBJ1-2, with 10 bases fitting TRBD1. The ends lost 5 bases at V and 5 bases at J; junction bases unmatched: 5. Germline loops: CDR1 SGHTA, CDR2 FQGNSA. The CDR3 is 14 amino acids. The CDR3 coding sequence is TGTGCCAGCAGCAGACAGGGGGCAGGGTATGGCTACACCTTC. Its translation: CASSRQGAGYGYTF.